A selection of T cell receptor beta chains follows, all from one sample in a study of cytomegalovirus exposure and HLA in healthy donors. The data were produced by immunoSEQ multiplex PCR, yet TCRdb's version contains in-frame clones alone and is incomplete. The sample includes about 140,000 clones, roughly 80% of them seen just once. Sequenced: PBMCs. The source of these receptors is a young man in good health and CMV-seronegative. CDR3s leave out the opening cysteine and the closing phenylalanine or tryptophan. Clone sizes are given selectively: once, few, many, or a class where the clone is expanded.

V,size,CDR3
TRBV6-5,few,ASSNPLAGVNEQF
TRBV7-2,NA,ASSLDYLAPAPETQY
TRBV10-2,NA,ASVGSGNTIY
TRBV21-1,once,ASSNRSSGTYEQY
TRBV2,NA,ASSEEDSGADTQY
TRBV6-5,NA,ASSYVTGGRYEQY
TRBV2,NA,ASTPGQGRPQH
TRBV11-2,NA,ASSLGGLIYEQY
TRBV4-2,NA,ASSQGWAGLAGYVYEQY
TRBV28,NA,ASRAGGEVNVYNEQF
TRBV7-8,NA,ASSPSPGHDEQF
TRBV2,NA,ASSAWGQGTEAF
TRBV10-1,NA,ASSVGGYGYT
TRBV25-1,few,ASSELTSGQETQY
TRBV5-1,NA,ASSLARTGNEQF
TRBV5-6,NA,ASSTPSGSYEQY
TRBV18,NA,ASSPGTSGRATDTQY
TRBV7-2,NA,ASSLASGTALTGELF
TRBV28,NA,ASSLRSSGMRNEQF
TRBV30,NA,AWSVGQGAIGELF
TRBV6-4,NA,ASSDRGTFNTGELF
TRBV29-1,NA,SVEVNRLSGYT
TRBV30,NA,ALARGNGAF
TRBV6-5,NA,ASSYSSGGMETQY
TRBV11-3,NA,ASSQGIPGELF
TRBV5-1,many,ASSLGQGNEKLF
TRBV5-8,NA,ASSLGTGVPDTQY
TRBV5-4,NA,ASSLAPEGVYEQY
TRBV2,NA,ARSSGSQTDTQY
TRBV9,NA,ASSQGNSGRANEQF
TRBV6-5,NA,ASKSPGNEKLF
TRBV6-6,NA,ASSSMTSGREHEQF